The 5 T cell receptor beta chains listed next were all sequenced from one sample in a study of cytomegalovirus exposure and HLA in healthy donors. PCR amplification relied on 60 Vbeta primers (plus 13 Jbeta primers). Sequencing used immunoSEQ multiplex PCR; TCRdb keeps in-frame clones, though not all of them. The table records some 130,000 clones, approximately 62% of them present only once. Material: PBMCs. The source of these receptors is a human donor in good health.

V and J are TRBV7-2 and TRBJ2-5; a possible D gene is TRBD1 (5 bases). Trimming left V 5 bases short and J 1 base short, with 14 bases between. Per germline, CDR1 SGHTA and CDR2 FQGNSA. This CDR3 spans 15 amino acids. In nucleotides, the CDR3 is TGTGCCAGCAGCCTAAGTTTCAGGGTCCAAGAGACCCAGTACTTC. Translating it yields CASSLSFRVQETQYF.

V usage is TRBV28 and J usage is TRBJ2-7; 7 bases are shared with TRBD1. The CDR3 has 18 residues. Germline CDR1 reads MDHEN; CDR2 reads SYDVKM. V lost 2 bases and J lost 3; bases outside the gene matches: 16. The DNA for the CDR3 is TGTGCCAGCAGTTTAGGTGGCAGGGGGTTCGGGACCCTCTACGAGCAGTACTTC. It specifies CASSLGGRGFGTLYEQYF.

The chain links TRBV9 to TRBJ2-2, with D tentatively TRBD2 (5 bases). The CDR3 sequence is 16 residues long. Trimming pared 0 bases from V and 1 base from J, leaving 10 bases between. CDR1 and CDR2 from the germline V gene are SGDLS and YYNGEE. The CDR3 protein is CASSVGVGLNTGELFF. CDR3 sequence (DNA): TGTGCCAGCAGCGTAGGGGTCGGACTGAACACCGGGGAGCTGTTTTTT.

A few counts support this clone. This rearrangement joins TRBV28 to TRBJ1-2; D may be TRBD1 (5 bases). This CDR3 has 16 residues. From germline, CDR1 is MDHEN and CDR2 SYDVKM. The ends were cut back, 6 bases at V and 5 bases at J, with 22 bases in the middle. The CDR3 nucleotides read TGTGCCAGCAGGACCGGGGGGGGGTCGGGAACTTATGGCTACACCTTC. This encodes CASRTGGGSGTYGYTF.

In DNA, the CDR3 is TGTGCCAGCAGTCTGACAGGGGTAGGGAGTCAGCCCCAGCATTTT. Translating it yields CASSLTGVGSQPQHF. The rearrangement joins TRBV28 to TRBJ1-5; the match to TRBD1 covers 8 bases. This CDR3 has 15 residues. Germline V gene data show CDR1 as MDHEN and CDR2 as SYDVKM. After removal of 5 bases from V and 6 bases from J, the junction contained 9 bases not matched to a gene.